This T cell receptor (beta chain) came from a study of T cells of healthy individuals (dated by TCRdb to the late 2010s). Reading the germline V gene gives CDR1 SQVTM and CDR2 ANQGSEA. The CDR3 numbers 14 residues from cysteine through phenylalanine. The CDR3 DNA has 42 bases and is translated from base 1. V is reduced by 6 bases and J by 0 bases, leaving a spacing of 12 bases between them. Receptor amplification or capture employed 5' RACE. Data came from an Illumina MiSeq. The raw public reads went through TCRdb reprocessing: fastp at Q25, MiXCR clone calling, in-frame beta chains kept. Each entry merges the rows of one CDR3 protein and shows their most common DNA and genes. The sample table lists 75,000 to 95,000 distinct CDR3 sequences, about 5% of them with a count of one. The top ten clonotypes cover 7% to 9% of the sample. This clonotype was seen at least ten times. What this receptor recognizes is not known. Base qualities are not recorded, but no much larger clone differs from it by a single base.

The sequence links TRBV29-1 to TRBJ2-1, and possibly TRBD2, on 6 matching bases. This TCR was sampled from a female donor in good health. The CDR3 protein sequence reads: CSVPSVYSYNEQFF. The DNA reads as follows: TGCAGCGTCCCTAGCGTCTACTCCTACAATGAGCAGTTCTTC.